These 9 T cell receptor beta chains originate from one sample sequenced in a study of siplizumab effects on memory and regulatory T cells. Generated by immunoSEQ multiplex PCR, the TCRdb table keeps only in-frame clones and is missing some. Found here are 11,000 to 15,000 clones, more than 40% of them singletons; the top ten hold roughly 9.5%. Their antigens are not known. Researchers cocultured the mixed lymphocyte reaction cells at 37°C for 6 days. Sequencing was carried out using CFSE-low (dividing) CD4+ T cells sorted from an allogeneic mixed lymphocyte reaction. These receptors all come from a human donor in good health; the cells came from an allogeneic mixed lymphocyte reaction.

This clone appeared a few times. The V gene is TRBV5-1, the J gene TRBJ2-1, with 8 nucleotides matching TRBD1. CDR3 size: 14 residues. Trimming took 4 bases from V and 12 from J; bases not matched to a gene: 12. CDR1 and CDR2 (germline): SGHRS, YFSETQ. DNA of the CDR3: TGCGCCAGCAGCGCCGGGACAGGTCCTACAGTGCAGTTCTTC. Residues: CASSAGTGPTVQFF.

The chain carries TRBV10-1 and TRBJ2-7, with 9 bases that match TRBD2. Germline CDR1 and CDR2: WNHNN and SYGVQD (reference sequence). With 10 bases clipped from V and 1 base from J, the junction kept 11 bases outside the gene matches. The CDR3 consists of 15 residues. The DNA for the CDR3 is TGCGCCAAACAAGGCGGGGGGGGAACTTCCTACGAGCAGTACTTC. It yields the protein CAKQGGGGTSYEQYF.

This chain uses TRBV7-2 with TRBJ2-7; 8 nucleotides line up with TRBD1. Looked up from germline, CDR1 is SGHTA and CDR2 is FQGNSA. V lost 7 bases and J lost 0; bases outside the gene matches: 8. This CDR3 is 15 amino acids long. Here the CDR3 reads CASTPGQAFSYEQYF. The CDR3 nucleotides are TGTGCCAGCACCCCGGGACAGGCTTTCTCCTACGAGCAGTACTTC.

The chain combines TRBV29-1 with TRBJ1-2, with a tentative D call TRBD1 (6 bases). V was shortened by 7 bases and J by 7 bases, with 19 bases between the two germline ends. Looked up from germline, CDR1 is SQVTM and CDR2 is ANQGSEA. This CDR3 contains 13 residues. CDR3 region: CSATRGQSGGYTF. DNA for the CDR3: TGCAGCGCGACCCGGGGACAATCGGGTGGCTACACCTTC.

The chain links TRBV5-1 to TRBJ1-1, with 7 bases fitting TRBD1. CDR3 size: 15 residues. V shed 4 bases, J shed 1 base, and the junction held 7 bases outside the gene matches. Germline CDR1 reads SGHRS; CDR2 reads YFSETQ. CDR3 nucleotides: TGCGCCAGCAGCCAATCGACAGGGACGAACACTGAAGCTTTCTTT. Translation gives CASSQSTGTNTEAFF. The entire variable domain, with the rest obtained from reference TRBV5-1 and TRBJ1-1, is as follows: KAGVTQTPRYLIKTRGQQVTLSCSPISGHRSVSWYQQTPGQGLQFLFEYFSETQRNKGNFPGRFSGRQFSNSRSEMNVSTLELGDSALYLCASSQSTGTNTEAFFGQGTRLTVV.

This clone was recorded a few times. The chain recombines TRBV11-2 with TRBJ2-1, with D uncertain. The V gene lost 2 bases and the J gene lost 9 bases, with 14 bases spanning the gap. The CDR3 loop spans 14 amino acids. Germline values: CDR1 SGHAT, CDR2 FQNNGV. The CDR3 DNA reads TGTGCCAGCAGCTTACGATCGAAAAAAGGTGAGCAGTTCTTC. Encoded protein: CASSLRSKKGEQFF.

This rearrangement joins TRBV29-1 to TRBJ1-5; D perhaps matches TRBD1 (6 bases). This CDR3 has 13 amino acids. The V end was cut by 7 bases, the J end by 4 bases, with 14 bases between. Germline assignment: CDR1 SQVTM and CDR2 ANQGSEA. In DNA, the CDR3 is TGCAGCGCCAGACAGGAAGGGAATCAGCCCCAGCATTTT. Its translation: CSARQEGNQPQHF.

The CDR3 nucleotides are TGTGCCAGCAGCTTGAGGCGGGACTCCTACAATGAGCAGTTCTTC. Amino acids: CASSLRRDSYNEQFF. V and J are TRBV5-5 and TRBJ2-1; a possible D gene is TRBD2 (6 bases). The V and J ends lost 1 base and 0 bases respectively, with 8 bases between them. The CDR3 is 15 residues long. The germline CDR1 and CDR2 sequences are SGHKS and YYEKEE (reference sequence). The variable domain in full, with the rest retrieved from reference TRBV5-5 and TRBJ2-1, is DAGVTQSPTHLIKTRGQQVTLRCSPISGHKSVSWYQQVLGQGPQFIFQYYEKEERGRGNFPDRFSARQFPNYSSELNVNALLLGDSALYLCASSLRRDSYNEQFFGPGTRLTVL.

This clone has more than one count but fewer than ten. The V call is TRBV30, the J call TRBJ1-2; D unclear. Germline V gives CDR1 GTSNPN, CDR2 SVGIG (reference sequence). Trimming shortened V by 1 base and J by 2 bases, and 5 bases separated the two germline ends. The length of the CDR3 is 12 residues. CDR3 DNA sequence: TGTGCCTGGAGTGCGGGCAACTATGGCTACACCTTC. It yields the protein CAWSAGNYGYTF. Filled out from reference TRBV30 and TRBJ1-2, the complete variable domain reads SQTIHQWPATLVQPVGSPLSLECTVEGTSNPNLYWYRQAAGRGLQLLFYSVGIGQISSEVPQNLSASRPQDRQFILSSKKLLLSDSGFYLCAWSAGNYGYTFGSGTRLTVV.